The T cell receptor beta chain described here comes from a study of T cell changes during pregnancy in multiple sclerosis. Germline V gives CDR1 SGDLS, CDR2 YYNGEE. CDR3 size: 14 residues. The V end was cut by 3 bases, the J end by 0 bases, with 9 bases between. The method was immunoSEQ multiplex PCR; TCRdb's version includes in-frame clones alone and lacks a portion of them. The sample yields about 40,000 clones, around 90% seen once. The sequences come from CD4+ T cells from peripheral blood mononuclear cells, collected before pregnancy. J is TRBJ1-1 and V is TRBV9; D is perhaps TRBD1 (6 bases). The receptor's source is a female donor with multiple sclerosis, enrolled in a pregnancy study. The CDR3 nucleotides are TGTGCCAGCAGCGCCACAGGGTTGAACACTGAAGCTTTCTTT. It codes for CASSATGLNTEAFF.